This record covers a single T cell receptor (beta chain). The data were taken from a study of shared clonotypes between healthy human individuals. CDR3 length: 12 amino acids. Trimming stripped 2 bases from V and 6 bases from J, with 8 bases between. Germline CDR1 and CDR2: MGHRA and YSYEKL. Some clones are missing from TCRdb's copy, which holds only in-frame ones; the method was immunoSEQ multiplex PCR. The sample has 2 million to 3 million clones, roughly 93% seen once; the top ten hold 0.36%. The receptor was derived from a man in his late teens or twenties in good health. Some clones in this sample may be carry-over from other donors' samples. The chain carries TRBV4-1 and TRBJ2-7; the D call may be TRBD1 or TRBD2 (5 bases each). What was sequenced was naive CD4+ T cells from PBMCs. Subset meaning: CD45RA+ positively selected. The CDR3 nucleotides are TGCGCCAGCAGCCAAACCGGGGCCGAGCAGTACTTC. This sequence encodes CASSQTGAEQYF.